The 26 T cell receptor beta chains listed next were all sequenced from one sample in a study of blood T cell repertoires in COVID-19. The method was immunoSEQ multiplex PCR; TCRdb's version includes in-frame clones alone and lacks a portion of them. The data hold over 300,000 clones, with about 83% observed a single time. The sample consisted of peripheral blood. Every receptor here comes from a woman aged 50 to 60 with acute or convalescent COVID-19.

The chain joins TRBV19 to TRBJ1-1, with D unresolved. V gave up 5 bases and J gave up 7 bases, with 8 bases separating them. Germline CDR1 LNHDA, CDR2 SQIVND (reference sequence). The CDR3 loop spans 11 amino acids. Here the CDR3 DNA reads TGTGCCAGTAGTCACCTACGTGAAGCTTTCTTT. Its protein product is CASSHLREAFF.

J is TRBJ2-7 and V is TRBV6-5; TRBD2 matches 7 bases. With 7 bases clipped from V and 6 bases from J, the junction kept 12 bases outside the gene matches. The CDR3 covers 14 residues. Germline CDR1 MNHEY, CDR2 SVGAGI. The CDR3 DNA sequence: TGTGCCAGCACCGAAAGCGGGGCCGGGGGCGAGCAGTACTTC. Translation gives CASTESGAGGEQYF.

The chain couples TRBV18 to TRBJ1-4; no reliable D call. The CDR3 is 15 residues long. The germline V gene encodes CDR1 KGHSH and CDR2 LQKENI. Deletions cut 5 bases from V and 0 bases from J, with 10 bases between. Written as DNA, the CDR3 is TGTGCCAGCTCAGAGCAGGTGGCAACTAATGAAAAACTGTTTTTT. This encodes CASSEQVATNEKLFF.

The J gene is TRBJ1-4, the V gene TRBV5-1; 9 bases line up with TRBD1. The CDR3 is 13 residues long. The ends lost 5 bases at V and 7 bases at J; junction bases unmatched: 3. Germline CDR1 reads SGHRS; CDR2 reads YFSETQ. This CDR3 is CASSWDRAEKLFF. The CDR3 DNA follows: TGCGCCAGCAGTTGGGACAGGGCTGAAAAACTGTTTTTT. Full variable domain (missing parts from reference TRBV5-1 and TRBJ1-4): KAGVTQTPRYLIKTRGQQVTLSCSPISGHRSVSWYQQTPGQGLQFLFEYFSETQRNKGNFPGRFSGRQFSNSRSEMNVSTLELGDSALYLCASSWDRAEKLFFGSGTQLSVL.

V is TRBV28 and J is TRBJ2-3; TRBD1 might be the D (5 bases). V was trimmed by 6 bases and J by 2 bases, leaving 9 bases between them. The CDR3 loop spans 13 amino acids. Germline CDR1 reads MDHEN; CDR2 reads SYDVKM. In DNA form, the CDR3 reads TGTGCCAGCAGCAAACAGGTCACAGATACGCAGTATTTT. It is translated as CASSKQVTDTQYF.

The chain recombines TRBV29-1 with TRBJ1-5, with 10 bases matching TRBD1. The CDR3 is made up of 16 amino acids. CDR1 SQVTM and CDR2 ANQGSEA come from the germline V gene. V lost 6 bases, J lost 1 base, and 9 bases stayed unmatched. The CDR3 coding sequence is TGCAGCGTCCGGGACAGGGGTTCGGGAAGCAATCAGCCCCAGCATTTT. Translated: CSVRDRGSGSNQPQHF.

The chain has TRBV24-1 and TRBJ1-6; D not resolved. V was clipped by 5 bases and J by 0 bases, with 7 bases between them. The CDR3 contains 15 residues. CDR1 KGHDR and CDR2 SFDVKD come from the germline V gene. The CDR3 sequence: CATSAGNSYNSPLHF. The CDR3 DNA is TGTGCCACCAGTGCAGGAAACTCCTATAATTCACCCCTCCACTTT.

J is TRBJ2-5 and V is TRBV7-3; maybe TRBD1 (5 bases). This CDR3 region has 14 residues. Germline V gene sequence: CDR1 SGHTA, CDR2 FQGTGA. V was clipped by 5 bases and J by 0 bases, with 10 bases between them. The CDR3 DNA follows: TGTGCCAGCAGCCTCGACAGCCACCAAGAGACCCAGTACTTC. Protein: CASSLDSHQETQYF.

The chain employs TRBV24-1 and TRBJ2-1, with 14 bases matching TRBD2. V was pared by 5 bases and J by 10 bases, with 6 bases of the junction left unmatched. The CDR3 has 15 amino acids. Germline CDR1 KGHDR, CDR2 SFDVKD. The CDR3 nucleotides are TGTGCCACCAGTGCTGGGGGACTAGCGGGAGTAGAGCAGTTCTTC. This translates into CATSAGGLAGVEQFF.

The chain carries TRBV10-3 and TRBJ1-1, with D possibly TRBD1 on 5 matching bases. CDR3 length: 11 residues. V lost 3 bases, J lost 7 bases, and 6 bases lay in between. CDR1 ENHRY and CDR2 SYGVKD come from the germline V gene. The CDR3 nucleotides are TGTGCCATCAGTGACGGGGGTGAAGCTTTCTTT. As protein: CAISDGGEAFF.

This clone has a handful of counts. The identical CDR3 is also encoded by other nucleotide sequences in the sample. This chain connects TRBV6-5 to TRBJ2-7; 9 bases align to TRBD1. The CDR3 loop spans 14 amino acids. Trimming took 5 bases from V and 4 from J; bases not matched to a gene: 6. Germline loops: CDR1 MNHEY, CDR2 SVGAGI. CDR3 protein: CASSPGTGRYEQYF. In DNA form, the CDR3 reads TGTGCCAGCAGTCCCGGGACAGGGAGATACGAGCAGTACTTC.

This sequence joins TRBV7-8 and TRBJ1-2, with D hard to call. The ends were cut back, 1 base at V and 1 base at J, with 10 bases in the middle. CDR1 is SGHVS and CDR2 is FQNEAQ in the germline V gene. The CDR3 sequence is 15 residues long. The CDR3 nucleotides are TGTGCCAGCAGCTTAGGCCCCGGAGGTAACTATGGCTACACCTTC. Amino acids: CASSLGPGGNYGYTF.

In DNA, the CDR3 is TGTGCCAGCAGCCAACGGACAGGGACCGGGGAGCTGTTTTTT. Translated, it gives CASSQRTGTGELFF. This chain uses TRBV3-1 (or the pseudogene TRBV3-2) with TRBJ2-2, with 8 bases fitting TRBD1. CDR1 LGHDT and CDR2 YNNKEL come from the germline V gene (reference sequence). V shed 2 bases, J shed 5 bases, and the junction held 1 base outside the gene matches. This CDR3 has 14 residues.

The J gene is TRBJ2-7, the V gene TRBV15; 14 nucleotides match TRBD2. The CDR3 spans 17 residues. The J segment lost 7 bases and the V segment lost 6 bases, leaving 14 bases of the junction unmatched. The V gene's germline CDR1 is LNHNV and CDR2 YYDKDF (reference sequence). The CDR3 nucleotides read TGTGCCACCAGTGGACTAGCGGGAGGACCGTATTCAAGGGAGCAGTACTTC. It specifies CATSGLAGGPYSREQYF.

The chain combines TRBV5-4 with TRBJ2-1; 7 bases agree with TRBD1. Looked up from germline, CDR1 is SGHNT and CDR2 is YYREEE (reference sequence). V trimming: 4 bases; J trimming: 7 bases; junction bases outside the gene matches: 8. The CDR3 is made up of 14 amino acids. The CDR3 sequence: CASSPRDSQNEQFF. The CDR3 bases are TGTGCCAGCAGCCCCAGGGACAGCCAAAATGAGCAGTTCTTC. Full variable domain (missing parts from reference TRBV5-4 and TRBJ2-1): ETGVTQSPTHLIKTRGQQVTLRCSSQSGHNTVSWYQQALGQGPQFIFQYYREEENGRGNFPPRFSGLQFPNYSSELNVNALELDDSALYLCASSPRDSQNEQFFGPGTRLTVL.

V and J are TRBV15 and TRBJ1-6; TRBD1 aligns across 11 bases. The V gene's germline CDR1 is LNHNV and CDR2 YYDKDF (reference sequence). The CDR3 loop spans 13 amino acids. The ends lost 9 bases at V and 10 bases at J; junction bases unmatched: 5. The CDR3 reads CATRGTGGSPLHF. DNA of the CDR3: TGTGCCACTAGAGGGACAGGGGGATCACCCCTCCACTTT.

This clone was observed a single time. The chain uses TRBV24-1 and TRBJ2-7; TRBD1 aligns across 11 bases. The CDR3 extends over 16 amino acids. The germline V gene has CDR1 KGHDR and CDR2 SFDVKD. J lost 4 bases, V lost 3 bases, and 7 bases had no gene match. The CDR3 DNA reads as TGTGCCACCAGTGATCTCCGGGACAGGGGGTTTTACGAGCAGTACTTC. Residues: CATSDLRDRGFYEQYF.

V gene TRBV7-9 combines with J gene TRBJ2-1; tentatively, D is TRBD2 (5 bases). Germline-derived CDR1 and CDR2 are SEHNR and FQNEAQ (reference sequence). Trimming pared 1 base from V and 13 bases from J, leaving 11 bases between. The CDR3 sequence is 12 residues long. In DNA, the CDR3 is TGTGCCAGCAGCTTAGAGGAGGCACCTCAGTTCTTC. Protein product: CASSLEEAPQFF.

This clone was observed a single time. The chain couples TRBV10-3 to TRBJ2-1; 7 nucleotides align to TRBD1. V gave up 10 bases and J gave up 7 bases; unmatched junction bases: 7. The CDR3 totals 12 residues. Germline values: CDR1 ENHRY, CDR2 SYGVKD. The CDR3 sequence is CATTGVGNEQFF. The CDR3 nucleotides are TGTGCCACTACAGGGGTCGGTAATGAGCAGTTCTTC.

The sample holds a few counts of this clone. The V and J genes are TRBV11-2 and TRBJ2-2, with D possibly being TRBD1 (6 bases). Germline V gene lookup returns CDR1 SGHAT and CDR2 FQNNGV. Deletions cut 2 bases from V and 4 bases from J, with 8 bases between. This CDR3 has 14 residues. CDR3 bases: TGTGCCAGCAGCTTAATCAGGGGCACCGGGGAGCTGTTTTTT. Its translation: CASSLIRGTGELFF.

The chain links TRBV5-4 to TRBJ2-7, with 8 bases identical to TRBD2. The CDR3 runs to 15 residues. Per the germline V gene, CDR1 is SGHNT and CDR2 is YYREEE (reference sequence). Trimming at V came to 4 bases and at J to 3 bases, leaving 9 bases not matched to a gene. DNA of the CDR3: TGTGCCAGCAGCCGTAGCGGGATTACCAACTACGAGCAGTACTTC. As protein: CASSRSGITNYEQYF.

This clone has just one count. The chain recombines TRBV6-2 or TRBV6-3 with TRBJ1-1, with 10 bases fitting TRBD1. Germline V lookup: CDR1 MNHEY, CDR2 SVGEGT. This CDR3 contains 15 residues. V lost 2 bases, J lost 8 bases, and 8 bases stayed unmatched. CDR3 region: CASSYGRTGGEEAFF. Written as DNA, the CDR3 is TGTGCCAGCAGTTACGGAAGGACAGGGGGTGAAGAAGCTTTCTTT.

The V call is TRBV12-3 or TRBV12-4, the J call TRBJ2-7; 8 nucleotides agree with TRBD1. The length of the CDR3 is 13 residues. After removal of 2 bases from V and 6 bases from J, the junction contained 3 bases not matched to a gene. As DNA, the CDR3 is TGTGCCAGCAGTTTACAGGGGGCGGGCGAGCAGTACTTC. Translation: CASSLQGAGEQYF.

This chain links TRBV7-3 with TRBJ2-1; possible D gene TRBD2, 7 bases. The CDR3 runs 12 residues. V was trimmed by 7 bases and J by 9 bases, leaving 13 bases between them. The germline gives CDR1 SGHTA, CDR2 FQGTGA. The CDR3 loop reads CASTLGGGEQFF. The CDR3 nucleotides are TGTGCCAGCACCCTAGGGGGGGGTGAGCAGTTCTTC. The variable domain in full, completed from reference TRBV7-3 and TRBJ2-1, reads GAGVSQTPSNKVTEKGKYVELRCDPISGHTALYWYRQSLGQGPEFLIYFQGTGAADDSGLPNDRFFAVRPEGSVSTLKIQRTERGDSAVYLCASTLGGGEQFFGPGTRLTVL.

V gene TRBV5-1 combines with J gene TRBJ2-5; a possible D gene is TRBD1 (5 bases). The CDR3 contains 15 residues. V lost 1 base and J 5 bases, leaving 15 bases between the germline ends. Germline V gene data show CDR1 as SGHRS and CDR2 as YFSETQ. In DNA, the CDR3 is TGCGCCAGCAGCTTGCTAGAAGGGGCAGGGGAGACCCAGTACTTC. Its translation: CASSLLEGAGETQYF.

This chain links TRBV2 with TRBJ2-4; D uncertain. The V gene lost 0 bases and the J gene lost 6 bases, with 3 bases spanning the gap. The germline gives CDR1 SNHLY, CDR2 FYNNEI. This CDR3 is 12 amino acids long. The CDR3 here is CASSEAANIQYF. The CDR3 nucleotides are TGTGCCAGCAGTGAAGCGGCAAACATTCAGTACTTC.